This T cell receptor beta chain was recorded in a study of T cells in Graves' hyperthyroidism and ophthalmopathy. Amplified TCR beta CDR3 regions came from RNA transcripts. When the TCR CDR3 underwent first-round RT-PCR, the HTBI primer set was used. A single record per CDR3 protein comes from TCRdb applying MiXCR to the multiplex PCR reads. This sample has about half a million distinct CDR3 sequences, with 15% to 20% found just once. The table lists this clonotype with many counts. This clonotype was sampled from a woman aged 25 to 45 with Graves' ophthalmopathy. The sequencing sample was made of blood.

The CDR3 DNA reads as TGCAGTGCTAGAGATCCGGGCCACAATCAGCCCCAGCATTTT. Amino acid sequence: CSARDPGHNQPQHF. V gene TRBV20-1 combines with J gene TRBJ1-5, with D unresolved. The V gene's germline CDR1 is DFQATT and CDR2 SNEGSKA (reference sequence). The CDR3 is made up of 14 amino acids. The V end was cut by 0 bases, the J end by 3 bases, with 9 bases between.